This T cell receptor beta chain is from a study of radiotherapy plus CTLA-4 blockade in lung cancer. Study details: Objective responses occurred in around 18% of patients; approximately 33% had disease control. Study-level findings and limits: Peripheral blood showed expansion of tumor-derived TCR clones after radiotherapy and ipilimumab.

Patients with chemo-refractory metastatic non-small-cell lung cancer received focal radiation plus CTLA-4 blockade with ipilimumab. To note about this clone: What it binds is not known.

Libraries were prepared by immunoSEQ multiplex PCR; TCRdb keeps only in-frame clonotypes and omits some of them. Among about 28,000 clones listed, 79% were seen once. V was pared by 8 bases and J by 7 bases, with 17 bases between. Germline V gene sequence: CDR1 MNHNS, CDR2 SASEGT. The length of the CDR3 is 13 residues. This chain connects TRBV6-1 to TRBJ1-1, with D tentatively TRBD1 (6 bases). The receptor comes from a human donor with non-small cell lung cancer that progressed on radiotherapy plus ipilimumab. Sequenced material: peripheral blood, taken from a patient treated with radiotherapy plus ipilimumab. Here the CDR3 reads CASLGHLTLEAFF. As DNA, the CDR3 is TGTGCCAGCCTGGGACACCTTACTCTTGAAGCTTTCTTT.